Sequencing of this TCR beta chain was carried out in a study of control samples from healthy donors and cancer patients. Profiled with immunoSEQ multiplex PCR; TCRdb holds only in-frame clones, not every one. The repertoire includes tens of thousands of clones, 85% to 95% of them detected once, and around 20% sits in the top ten. Germline values: CDR1 MNHEY, CDR2 SMNVEV (reference sequence). Trimming took off 3 bases at V and 1 base at J, with 7 bases between the two ends. The CDR3 covers 14 residues. This clonotype originated in a woman aged 50 to 60 with head and neck cancer. This rearrangement joins TRBV27 to TRBJ1-5; D not resolved. Sequences were obtained from PBMCs. CDR3 loop: CASSLGSSNQPQHF. DNA of the CDR3: TGTGCCAGCAGTTTGGGCAGCAGCAATCAGCCCCAGCATTTT.